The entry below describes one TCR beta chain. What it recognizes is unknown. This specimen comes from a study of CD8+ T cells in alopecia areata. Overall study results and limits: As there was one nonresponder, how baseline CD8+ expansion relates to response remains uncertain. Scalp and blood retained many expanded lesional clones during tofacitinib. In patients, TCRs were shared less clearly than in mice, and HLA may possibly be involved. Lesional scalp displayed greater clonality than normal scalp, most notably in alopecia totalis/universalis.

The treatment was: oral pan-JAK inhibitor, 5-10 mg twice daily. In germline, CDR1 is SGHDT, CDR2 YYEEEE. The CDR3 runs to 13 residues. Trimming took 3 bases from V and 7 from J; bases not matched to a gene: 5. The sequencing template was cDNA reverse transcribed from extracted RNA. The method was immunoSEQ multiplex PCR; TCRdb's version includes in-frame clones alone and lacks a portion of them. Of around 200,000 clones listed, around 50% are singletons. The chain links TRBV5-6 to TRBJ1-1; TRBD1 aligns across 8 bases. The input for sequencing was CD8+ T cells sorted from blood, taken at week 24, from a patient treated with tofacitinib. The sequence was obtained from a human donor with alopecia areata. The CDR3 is CASSSGQAVEAFF. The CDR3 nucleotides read TGTGCCAGCAGCTCGGGACAGGCAGTTGAAGCTTTCTTT.